A selection of T cell receptor beta chains follows, all from one sample in a study of spatial heterogeneity in lung cancer. TCRdb processed the 5' RACE reads anew with MiXCR; each CDR3 protein has one entry. The sample has almost 9,500 distinct CDR3 sequences; roughly 6.8% are singletons. The sequenced sample was lung tumor tissue, obtained at surgery. The source of these receptors is a male donor with early-stage non-small cell lung cancer. CDR3s leave out the opening cysteine and the closing phenylalanine or tryptophan. A D gene is named only where the DNA matches it firmly.

v_gene	d_gene	j_gene	CDR3aa
TRBV2	-	TRBJ1-1	ASTPTGARSTEAF
TRBV29-1	-	TRBJ2-7	SVEAESYEQY
TRBV18	-	TRBJ1-5	ASSFSQDQPQH
TRBV15	TRBD1	TRBJ2-7	ATSYRGNEQY
TRBV6-1	-	TRBJ1-5	ASSGSRGIYSNQPQH
TRBV5-4	-	TRBJ2-1	ASSLDRTNSYNEQF
TRBV7-9	-	TRBJ2-3	ASSPGGRRQTDTQY
TRBV30	-	TRBJ1-1	AWSPPANTEAF
TRBV5-5	-	TRBJ2-7	ASSSAYEQY
TRBV23-1	TRBD1	TRBJ1-1	ASSPSGTENTEAF
TRBV20-1	TRBD2	TRBJ2-5	SAGVDGGAWTETQY
TRBV20-1	-	TRBJ2-5	SSSKMGDPQETQY
TRBV7-8	TRBD1	TRBJ1-1	ASSPRDRGSNTEAF
TRBV7-9	TRBD1	TRBJ1-6	ASSFKGTGGITYNSPLH
TRBV10-3	TRBD1	TRBJ2-1	AISTRTGWTNEQF
TRBV7-3	TRBD1	TRBJ2-7	ASSPHLTGSEQY
TRBV6-5	-	TRBJ2-4	ASSYSNSIAKNIQY